The 21 T cell receptor beta chains below come from one sample, sequenced in a study of long-term antiretroviral therapy in people with HIV. The libraries were made with immunoSEQ v3.0 at survey level. The data were produced by immunoSEQ multiplex PCR, yet TCRdb's version contains in-frame clones alone and is incomplete. Among tens of thousands of clones listed, roughly 80% were seen once. The sample in question was unsorted PBMCs, obtained 1.9 years after starting antiretroviral therapy. The source of these receptors is a man aged 18 to 30 with HIV.

The chain couples TRBV5-1 to TRBJ1-2; TRBD1 is a possible D gene (5 bases). Germline V lookup: CDR1 SGHRS, CDR2 YFSETQ. This CDR3 region has 14 residues. V lost 0 bases to trimming and J lost 7 bases, with 13 bases between them. The CDR3 DNA reads TGCGCCAGCAGCTTGGCCGGGGCAGGGAGTGGCTACACCTTC. Protein sequence: CASSLAGAGSGYTF.

This clone appeared a few times. The J gene is TRBJ2-7, the V gene TRBV11-2, with 14 bases lining up with TRBD2. V was clipped by 4 bases and J by 0 bases; unmatched bases: 5. Germline V gene lookup returns CDR1 SGHAT and CDR2 FQNNGV. CDR3 size: 17 residues. The CDR3 protein is CASSYQGLAGGSYEQYF. CDR3 in DNA: TGTGCCAGCAGCTACCAAGGACTAGCGGGGGGCTCCTACGAGCAGTACTTC.

V usage is TRBV10-3 and J usage is TRBJ2-1; 9 bases map to TRBD2. CDR1 is ENHRY and CDR2 is SYGVKD in the germline V gene. CDR3 length: 16 residues. V lost 4 bases to trimming and J lost 7 bases; unmatched junction nucleotides: 11. The CDR3 loop reads CAISGTGTSSRNEQFF. In DNA form, the CDR3 reads TGTGCCATCAGTGGAACCGGGACTAGCAGTAGGAATGAGCAGTTCTTC.

The CDR3 spells CASSLLAYEQYV. In nucleotides, the CDR3 is TGTGCCAGCAGCTTGCTCGCCTACGAGCAGTACGTC. The chain employs TRBV5-8 and TRBJ2-7, with D hard to call. The V gene's germline CDR1 is SGHTS and CDR2 YDEGEE. The CDR3 sequence is 12 residues long. The germline V and J ends were trimmed by 1 base and 2 bases, with 4 bases remaining between them.

The chain links TRBV6-5 to TRBJ2-7; D not resolved. This CDR3 comprises 13 residues. The V gene's germline CDR1 is MNHEY and CDR2 SVGAGI. V was shortened by 5 bases and J by 6 bases, with 14 bases between the two germline ends. CDR3 loop: CASSKGALGEQYV. For the CDR3, the DNA is TGTGCCAGCAGTAAAGGTGCTCTCGGCGAGCAGTACGTC.

This rearrangement joins TRBV28 to TRBJ1-6; no clear D. Per germline, CDR1 MDHEN and CDR2 SYDVKM. This CDR3 is built from 13 residues. Trimming removed 6 bases from V and 6 bases from J, with 9 bases in between. As DNA, the CDR3 is TGTGCCAGCAGGTATAGGGCTAATTCACCCCTCCACTTT. Protein sequence: CASRYRANSPLHF.

V and J are TRBV18 and TRBJ1-3, with 7 positions matching TRBD1. The V gene end was trimmed by 4 bases and the J gene end by 10 bases; junction bases not matched to a gene: 7. The V gene's germline CDR1 is KGHSH and CDR2 LQKENI. The CDR3 consists of 13 residues. This CDR3 is CASSQRQGMTIYF. The CDR3 coding sequence is TGTGCCAGCTCACAACGACAGGGTATGACCATATATTTT.

V usage is TRBV9 and J usage is TRBJ1-2, with D perhaps TRBD1 (5 bases). V lost 6 bases and J lost 2, with 14 bases in between. In germline, CDR1 is SGDLS, CDR2 YYNGEE. CDR3 length equals 14 residues. The CDR3 bases are TGTGCCAGCACTCCTCCGACAGACAACTATGGCTACACCTTC. Its translation: CASTPPTDNYGYTF.

The chain links TRBV30 to TRBJ1-1; TRBD1 is a possible D gene (5 bases). This CDR3 comprises 13 residues. Trimming removed 0 bases at V and 4 bases at J, with 9 bases between. CDR1 and CDR2 from the germline V gene are GTSNPN and SVGIG (reference sequence). CDR3 residues: CAWSVAGFTEAFF. The CDR3 nucleotides read TGTGCCTGGAGTGTAGCAGGGTTCACTGAAGCTTTCTTT.

The rearrangement joins TRBV9 to TRBJ2-4, with D uncertain. The CDR3 is made up of 15 amino acids. V lost 4 bases to trimming and J lost 1 base, with 12 bases between them. Per the germline V gene, CDR1 is SGDLS and CDR2 is YYNGEE. The CDR3: CASSFGPEAKNIQYF. The CDR3 DNA sequence: TGTGCCAGCAGCTTCGGACCGGAGGCCAAAAACATTCAGTACTTC. The entire variable domain, with the rest obtained from reference TRBV9 and TRBJ2-4, is as follows: DSGVTQTPKHLITATGQRVTLRCSPRSGDLSVYWYQQSLDQGLQFLIQYYNGEERAKGNILERFSAQQFPDLHSELNLSSLELGDSALYFCASSFGPEAKNIQYFGAGTRLSVL.

This clone appeared once. The chain combines TRBV7-2 with TRBJ2-5; unclear D gene. V gave up 2 bases and J gave up 5 bases, with 12 bases separating them. This CDR3 is 14 amino acids long. In germline, CDR1 is SGHTA, CDR2 FQGNSA. CDR3 in DNA: TGTGCCAGCAGCTTATCGCCTGCCGCTGAGACCCAGTACTTC. This translates into CASSLSPAAETQYF.

This clone is medium-sized within its sample. V usage is TRBV27 and J usage is TRBJ1-1; D is unresolved. The V end was cut by 5 bases, the J end by 2 bases, with 9 bases between. This CDR3 has 13 amino acids. Germline V gene data show CDR1 as MNHEY and CDR2 as SMNVEV (reference sequence). The CDR3 sequence: CASSTRPNTEAFF. CDR3 nucleotide sequence: TGTGCCAGCAGTACACGACCTAACACTGAAGCTTTCTTT.

The chain has TRBV5-4 and TRBJ2-5; perhaps TRBD2 as D (5 bases). The V end lost 4 bases, the J end lost 2 bases, and 15 bases lay between the germline ends. This CDR3 has 15 amino acids. Germline CDR1 and CDR2: SGHNT and YYREEE (reference sequence). This CDR3 is CASSRGLILQETQYF. CDR3 bases: TGTGCCAGCAGCCGAGGACTCATATTACAAGAGACCCAGTACTTC. The entire variable domain, with the rest obtained from reference TRBV5-4 and TRBJ2-5, is as follows: ETGVTQSPTHLIKTRGQQVTLRCSSQSGHNTVSWYQQALGQGPQFIFQYYREEENGRGNFPPRFSGLQFPNYSSELNVNALELDDSALYLCASSRGLILQETQYFGPGTRLLVL.

The V gene is TRBV5-1, the J gene TRBJ1-1; no firm D call. The V end lost 3 bases, the J end lost 5 bases, and 14 bases lay between the germline ends. The CDR3 is 14 residues long. Germline V lookup: CDR1 SGHRS, CDR2 YFSETQ. In DNA, the CDR3 is TGCGCCAGCAGCTCCGGGTCCCTTAGGACTGAAGCTTTCTTT. This encodes CASSSGSLRTEAFF.

The J gene is TRBJ2-7, the V gene TRBV10-3, with D possibly matching TRBD2 (6 bases). The ends were cut back, 0 bases at V and 12 bases at J, with 12 bases in the middle. Per germline, CDR1 ENHRY and CDR2 SYGVKD. This CDR3 region has 12 residues. In DNA, the CDR3 is TGTGCCATCAGTGAGTCGTTAAGGGGAGGGTACTTC. It is translated as CAISESLRGGYF.

The gene calls are TRBV7-6 and TRBJ2-1; 11 nucleotides line up with TRBD2. The germline CDR1 and CDR2 sequences are SGHVS and FNYEAQ. V lost 2 bases, J lost 4 bases, and 7 bases stayed unmatched. The CDR3 loop spans 17 amino acids. The CDR3 bases are TGTGCCAGCAGCTTAATGGTAGCGGGGGGGTCGTACAATGAGCAGTTCTTC. It specifies CASSLMVAGGSYNEQFF. Complete variable domain (other parts from reference TRBV7-6 and TRBJ2-1): GAGVSQSPRYKVTKRGQDVALRCDPISGHVSLYWYRQALGQGPEFLTYFNYEAQQDKSGLPNDRFSAERPEGSISTLTIQRTEQRDSAMYRCASSLMVAGGSYNEQFFGPGTRLTVL.

The V gene is TRBV4-1, the J gene TRBJ2-5; 7 bases map to TRBD2. Trimming took 4 bases from V and 1 from J; bases not matched to a gene: 9. Germline V gene sequence: CDR1 MGHRA, CDR2 YSYEKL. The CDR3 runs to 16 residues. DNA for the CDR3: TGCGCCAGCAGCCCGTTGGGGGGGAGGGTCCAAGAGACCCAGTACTTC. Encoded protein: CASSPLGGRVQETQYF.

The rearrangement uses TRBV10-3 and TRBJ1-2; D perhaps matches TRBD1 (6 bases). V lost 6 bases and J 0 bases, leaving 17 bases between the germline ends. The CDR3 runs 16 residues. CDR1 and CDR2 from the germline V gene are ENHRY and SYGVKD. CDR3: CAIRRALGGTNYGYTF. Written as DNA, the CDR3 is TGTGCCATCAGACGGGCCCTAGGGGGGACTAACTATGGCTACACCTTC.

The genes are TRBV9 and TRBJ2-1; TRBD2 matches at 9 bases. The V gene's germline CDR1 is SGDLS and CDR2 YYNGEE. The trim removed 3 bases at V and 6 bases at J, leaving 16 bases unmatched. The CDR3 has 18 residues. As DNA, the CDR3 is TGTGCCAGCAGCGGGGGGGTAGCGGGGGTTCGCCCTGGCAATGAGCAGTTCTTC. This translates into CASSGGVAGVRPGNEQFF.

The chain joins TRBV7-9 to TRBJ1-2; tentative D call: TRBD1 (5 bases). The V end lost 3 bases, the J end lost 8 bases, and 13 bases lay between the germline ends. The germline CDR1 and CDR2 sequences are SEHNR and FQNEAQ (reference sequence). The CDR3 totals 13 residues. The CDR3 bases are TGTGCCAGCAGCTTGGGATCGGGGCTCGGCTACACCTTC. This encodes CASSLGSGLGYTF.

The chain is built from TRBV23-1 and TRBJ2-4; possible D gene TRBD1, 6 bases. Being an ORF, TRBV23-1 has a function that is uncertain. Trimming took 1 base from V and 5 from J, leaving 9 bases between them. This CDR3 contains 14 residues. The CDR3 sequence is CASSQLEGENIQYF. DNA of the CDR3: TGCGCCAGCAGTCAATTAGAGGGGGAAAACATTCAGTACTTC.